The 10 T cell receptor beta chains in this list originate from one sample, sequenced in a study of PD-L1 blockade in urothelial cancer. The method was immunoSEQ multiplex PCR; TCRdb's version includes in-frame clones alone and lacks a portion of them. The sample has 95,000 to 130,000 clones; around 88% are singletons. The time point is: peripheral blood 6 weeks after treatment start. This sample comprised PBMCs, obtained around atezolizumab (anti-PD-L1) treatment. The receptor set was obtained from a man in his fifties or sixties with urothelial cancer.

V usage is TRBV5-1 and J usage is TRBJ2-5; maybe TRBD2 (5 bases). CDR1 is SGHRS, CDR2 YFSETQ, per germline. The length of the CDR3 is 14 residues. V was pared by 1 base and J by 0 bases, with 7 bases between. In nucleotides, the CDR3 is TGCGCCAGCAGCTTGAATAGCGACCAAGAGACCCAGTACTTC. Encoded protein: CASSLNSDQETQYF.

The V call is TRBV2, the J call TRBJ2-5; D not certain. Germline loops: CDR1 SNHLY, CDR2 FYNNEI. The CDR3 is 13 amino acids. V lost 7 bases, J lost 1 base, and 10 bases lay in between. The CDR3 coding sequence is TGTGCCAGCAAGTATGGCAGCCAAGAGACCCAGTACTTC. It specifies CASKYGSQETQYF.

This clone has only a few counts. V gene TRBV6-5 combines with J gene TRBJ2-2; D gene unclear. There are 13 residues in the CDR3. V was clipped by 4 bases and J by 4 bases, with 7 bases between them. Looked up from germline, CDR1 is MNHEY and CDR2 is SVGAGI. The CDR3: CASSFTRTGELFF. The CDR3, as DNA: TGTGCCAGCAGTTTTACTCGCACCGGGGAGCTGTTTTTT.

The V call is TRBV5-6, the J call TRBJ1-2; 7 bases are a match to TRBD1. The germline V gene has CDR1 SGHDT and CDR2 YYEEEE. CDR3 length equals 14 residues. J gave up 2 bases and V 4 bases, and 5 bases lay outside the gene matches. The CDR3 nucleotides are TGTGCCAGCAGCAGATCGGGACAGAACTATGGCTACACCTTC. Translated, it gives CASSRSGQNYGYTF.

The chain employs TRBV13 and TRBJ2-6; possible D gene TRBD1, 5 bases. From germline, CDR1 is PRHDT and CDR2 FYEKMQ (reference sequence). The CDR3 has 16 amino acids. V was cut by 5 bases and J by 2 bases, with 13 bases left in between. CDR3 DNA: TGTGCCAGCAGCCAACGACAGTTCCCTGGGGCCAACGTCCTGACTTTC. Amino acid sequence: CASSQRQFPGANVLTF. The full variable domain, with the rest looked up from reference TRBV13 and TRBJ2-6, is AAGVIQSPRHLIKEKRETATLKCYPIPRHDTVYWYQQGPGQDPQFLISFYEKMQSDKGSIPDRFSAQQFSDYHSELNMSSLELGDSALYFCASSQRQFPGANVLTFGAGSRLTVL.

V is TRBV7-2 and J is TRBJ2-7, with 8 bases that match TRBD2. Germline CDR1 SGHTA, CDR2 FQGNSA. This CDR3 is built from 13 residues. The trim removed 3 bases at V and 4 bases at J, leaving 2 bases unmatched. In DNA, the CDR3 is TGTGCCAGCAGCTTCCGCGGGGGGTACGAGCAGTACTTC. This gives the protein CASSFRGGYEQYF.

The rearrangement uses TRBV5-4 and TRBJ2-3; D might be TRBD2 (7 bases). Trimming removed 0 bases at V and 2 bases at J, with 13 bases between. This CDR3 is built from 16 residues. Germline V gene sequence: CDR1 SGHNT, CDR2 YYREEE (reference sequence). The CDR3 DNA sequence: TGTGCCAGCAGCTTGGTGGTCGGGGGGCACACAGATACGCAGTATTTT. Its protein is CASSLVVGGHTDTQYF.

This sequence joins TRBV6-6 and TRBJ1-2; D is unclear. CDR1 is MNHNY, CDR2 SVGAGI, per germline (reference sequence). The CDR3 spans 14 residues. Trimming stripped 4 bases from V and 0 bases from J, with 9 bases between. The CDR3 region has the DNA TGTGCCAGCAGTTTTTATCCGGCTAACTATGGCTACACCTTC. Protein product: CASSFYPANYGYTF.

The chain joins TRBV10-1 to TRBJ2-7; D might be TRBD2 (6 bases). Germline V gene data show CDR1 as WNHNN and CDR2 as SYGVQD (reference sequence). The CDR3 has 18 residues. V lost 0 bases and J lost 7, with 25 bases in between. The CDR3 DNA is TGCGCCAGCAGTGAGTCCTCGGTTTGGGGGGATTCTCCAGGGGAGCAGTACTTC. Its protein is CASSESSVWGDSPGEQYF.

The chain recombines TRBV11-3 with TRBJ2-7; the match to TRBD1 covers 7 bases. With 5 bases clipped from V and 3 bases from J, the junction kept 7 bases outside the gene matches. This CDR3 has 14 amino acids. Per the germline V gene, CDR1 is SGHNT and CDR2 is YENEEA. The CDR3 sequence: CASSLGQRDYEQYF. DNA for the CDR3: TGTGCCAGCAGCCTGGGACAGAGGGACTACGAGCAGTACTTC.